What follows describes a single T cell receptor (beta chain). The sample is drawn from a study of blood T cell repertoires in COVID-19. Looking at the study overall: Sites across the United States, Italy and Spain contributed samples from acute and convalescent COVID-19. PBMCs, B-cell-depleted T cells, or T cells provided the cDNA or gDNA that made up the material.

CDR1 and CDR2 from the germline V gene are MNHEY and SMNVEV (reference sequence). The CDR3 runs to 12 residues. V dropped 6 bases and J dropped 2 bases, with 7 bases sitting between them. In the study's own analysis: Quantification of nucleated cells was approximated via reference gene primer amplification. TCRdb keeps only in-frame clones here, not all; method: immunoSEQ multiplex PCR. V and J calls and clone size follow that table, whereas D and trimming were derived from the DNA. The sample carries under 250,000 clones, 83% recorded once. This chain links TRBV27 with TRBJ1-2; possibly TRBD1 for D (6 bases). Sequenced: peripheral blood. The source is a man between 35 and 55 years old with active or convalescent COVID-19. CDR3 residues: CASRTGNYGYTF. The CDR3, as DNA: TGTGCCAGCAGAACAGGGAACTATGGCTACACCTTC.